The 23 T cell receptor beta chains reported below all come from one sample, sequenced in a study of CD8+ T cells in alopecia areata. Sequencing relied on a cDNA template that was reverse transcribed from extracted RNA. Data came from immunoSEQ multiplex PCR; TCRdb stores just in-frame clones and leaves some out. The sample shows 98,000 or so clones, approximately 59% of them seen only once. The sequenced material came from CD8+ T cells sorted from blood. The receptor set was obtained from a human donor in good health.

This clone was detected once. The gene calls are TRBV9 and TRBJ1-1, with TRBD1 identical over 7 bases. There are 14 residues in the CDR3. Germline values: CDR1 SGDLS, CDR2 YYNGEE. V lost 0 bases and J lost 4; bases outside the gene matches: 3. Here the CDR3 reads CASSVGPGGTEAFF. DNA of the CDR3: TGTGCCAGCAGCGTAGGTCCAGGGGGCACTGAAGCTTTCTTT.

This clone occurred many times. This rearrangement joins TRBV28 to TRBJ2-1, with 8 bases identical to TRBD2. CDR1 MDHEN and CDR2 SYDVKM come from the germline V gene. This CDR3 spans 19 amino acids. J was trimmed by 1 base and V by 5 bases; bases with no gene match: 16. CDR3 bases: TGTGCCAGCAGTCGTACGGGACTAGTAGGTACCTTTTCCTACAATGAGCAGTTCTTC. As protein: CASSRTGLVGTFSYNEQFF.

V and J are TRBV9 and TRBJ2-3, with 8 bases identical to TRBD2. V gave up 6 bases and J gave up 2 bases; unmatched junction bases: 8. The CDR3 totals 15 residues. Germline V lookup: CDR1 SGDLS, CDR2 YYNGEE. For the CDR3, the DNA is TGTGCCAGCACGATTAGCGGGGTCTACACAGATACGCAGTATTTT. Translating it yields CASTISGVYTDTQYF.

V usage is TRBV7-6 and J usage is TRBJ2-3; 12 bases fit TRBD2. CDR1 is SGHVS, CDR2 FNYEAQ, per germline. V gave up 5 bases and J gave up 2 bases; unmatched junction bases: 8. This CDR3 contains 17 residues. CDR3 DNA sequence: TGTGCCAGCAGCCCAGAACCTAGCGGGGGGGCCACAGATACGCAGTATTTT. Translating gives CASSPEPSGGATDTQYF.

This clone has a handful of counts. This chain links TRBV6-5 with TRBJ2-2, with D possibly being TRBD2 (5 bases). V was trimmed by 5 bases and J by 7 bases, leaving 17 bases between them. Germline assignment: CDR1 MNHEY and CDR2 SVGAGI. The CDR3 runs 15 residues. The CDR3 nucleotides read TGTGCCAGCAGTCTTGAATTCGGAGGCCTCGGGGAGCTGTTTTTT. Translating it yields CASSLEFGGLGELFF.

This rearrangement joins TRBV10-2 to TRBJ2-7; D ambiguous. Per the germline V gene, CDR1 is WSHSY and CDR2 is SAAADI. Trimming removed 2 bases from V and 3 bases from J, with 5 bases in between. The CDR3 is 12 amino acids. The CDR3 is CASSEEIYEQYF. CDR3 bases: TGCGCCAGCAGTGAGGAAATCTACGAGCAGTACTTC.

The chain employs TRBV5-1 and TRBJ1-1, with 9 positions matching TRBD1. V trimming: 4 bases; J trimming: 2 bases; junction bases outside the gene matches: 6. Germline assignment: CDR1 SGHRS and CDR2 YFSETQ. The CDR3 consists of 15 residues. This chain's CDR3 is CASSGNRGLNTEAFF. CDR3 DNA sequence: TGCGCCAGCAGCGGGAACAGGGGGCTTAACACTGAAGCTTTCTTT.

This clone was found once. The genes are TRBV5-1 and TRBJ1-2, with 9 bases lining up with TRBD1. The CDR3 runs 15 residues. Trimming removed 2 bases from V and 5 bases from J; junction bases left unmatched: 7. Germline CDR1 reads SGHRS; CDR2 reads YFSETQ. The CDR3, as DNA: TGCGCCAGCAGCTTATCACAGGGGGCGAGATATGGCTACACCTTC. This encodes CASSLSQGARYGYTF.

The genes are TRBV4-2 and TRBJ1-1, with D uncertain. The germline gives CDR1 LGHNA, CDR2 YNFKEQ. The CDR3 totals 12 residues. V was cut by 3 bases and J by 12 bases, with 14 bases left in between. This chain's CDR3 is CASSQGRMETFF. The CDR3 DNA reads TGTGCCAGCAGCCAGGGGAGGATGGAAACTTTCTTT.

The genes are TRBV6-5 and TRBJ1-2, with TRBD1 identical over 7 bases. The ends lost 5 bases at V and 4 bases at J; junction bases unmatched: 7. The CDR3 runs 14 residues. Germline CDR1 MNHEY, CDR2 SVGAGI. DNA of the CDR3: TGTGCCAGCAGTACCTCAGGGGGATCCTATGGCTACACCTTC. Amino acids: CASSTSGGSYGYTF.

This clone was picked up a small number of times. The chain has TRBV28 and TRBJ2-7; D gene ambiguous. There are 11 residues in the CDR3. Deletions cut 3 bases from V and 7 bases from J, with 7 bases between. Germline V gives CDR1 MDHEN, CDR2 SYDVKM. CDR3 sequence reads: CASSFKSEQYF. CDR3 sequence (DNA): TGTGCCAGCAGTTTCAAGTCTGAGCAGTACTTC.

The count of this clone is one. The V gene is TRBV7-2, the J gene TRBJ2-7, with 9 positions matching TRBD2. The V and J ends lost 5 bases and 2 bases, in that order; junction bases with no gene match: 4. CDR1 SGHTA and CDR2 FQGNSA come from the germline V gene. CDR3 size: 14 residues. CDR3 nucleotide sequence: TGTGCCAGCAGCCCGCGGGGGGGAACCTACGAGCAGTACTTC. This sequence encodes CASSPRGGTYEQYF. The full variable domain, in which reference TRBV7-2 and TRBJ2-7 provide the parts outside the CDR3, is GAGVSQSPSNKVTEKGKDVELRCDPISGHTALYWYRQSLGQGLEFLIYFQGNSAPDKSGLPSDRFSAERTGGSVSTLTIQRTQQEDSAVYLCASSPRGGTYEQYFGPGTRLTVT.

The chain links TRBV28 to TRBJ1-2; 9 positions match TRBD1. J gave up 6 bases and V 3 bases, and 5 bases lay outside the gene matches. The CDR3 runs 14 residues. The germline gives CDR1 MDHEN, CDR2 SYDVKM. CDR3: CASSFAGTGNGYTF. In DNA form, the CDR3 reads TGTGCCAGCAGTTTCGCCGGGACAGGGAATGGCTACACCTTC.

This clone has a handful of counts. The gene calls are TRBV15 and TRBJ2-1; a possible D gene is TRBD1 (6 bases). Germline V gene data show CDR1 as LNHNV and CDR2 as YYDKDF (reference sequence). V lost 3 bases, J lost 2 bases, and 11 bases lay in between. The CDR3 sequence is 15 residues long. DNA of the CDR3: TGTGCCACCAGCAGGGCAGGGGACCCCTACAATGAGCAGTTCTTC. Translating gives CATSRAGDPYNEQFF.

The chain is built from TRBV15 and TRBJ2-1, with TRBD2 as a possible D gene (5 bases). The germline CDR1 and CDR2 sequences are LNHNV and YYDKDF (reference sequence). This CDR3 has 13 residues. V was shortened by 2 bases and J by 5 bases, with 7 bases between the two germline ends. DNA for the CDR3: TGTGCCACCAGCAGAAGGGAGAACAATGAGCAGTTCTTC. Residues: CATSRRENNEQFF.

This clone was seen a few times. The rearrangement links TRBV5-6 to TRBJ2-1, with a possible D match to TRBD2 (5 bases). CDR3 length: 12 amino acids. V was clipped by 4 bases and J by 6 bases, with 8 bases between them. Germline V gene sequence: CDR1 SGHDT, CDR2 YYEEEE. As DNA, the CDR3 is TGTGCCAGCAGCATAGGAGGCAATGAGCAGTTCTTC. The encoded protein is CASSIGGNEQFF. Using reference TRBV5-6 and TRBJ2-1 for the parts outside the CDR3, the full variable domain is DAGVTQSPTHLIKTRGQQVTLRCSPKSGHDTVSWYQQALGQGPQFIFQYYEEEERQRGNFPDRFSGHQFPNYSSELNVNALLLGDSALYLCASSIGGNEQFFGPGTRLTVL.

The chain is built from TRBV28 and TRBJ2-1; D might be TRBD1 (6 bases). The V end was cut by 7 bases, the J end by 12 bases, with 22 bases between. The CDR3 runs 14 residues. Germline V lookup: CDR1 MDHEN, CDR2 SYDVKM. This CDR3 is CASNPLGGFWGQFF. The CDR3 DNA reads TGTGCCAGCAATCCCCTAGGGGGTTTTTGGGGGCAGTTCTTC.

V gene TRBV6-1 combines with J gene TRBJ2-7; 7 bases line up with TRBD2. V dropped 0 bases and J dropped 3; count of bases not matched to a gene: 5. CDR1 and CDR2 (germline): MNHNS, SASEGT. This CDR3 comprises 15 residues. This CDR3 is CASSEARWGGYEQYF. DNA of the CDR3: TGTGCCAGCAGTGAAGCGCGGTGGGGGGGCTACGAGCAGTACTTC.

Only one count was recorded for this clone. The chain has TRBV6-5 and TRBJ1-2; 10 bases are a match to TRBD1. This CDR3 spans 16 amino acids. Trimming took 4 bases from V and 4 from J; bases not matched to a gene: 9. Per germline, CDR1 MNHEY and CDR2 SVGAGI. Here the CDR3 DNA reads TGTGCCAGCAGTTCCGGGACAGGGGCGCCCCGCTATGGCTACACCTTC. Its translation is CASSSGTGAPRYGYTF.

The chain couples TRBV5-6 to TRBJ2-7; D is undetermined. This CDR3 spans 13 amino acids. The ends were cut back, 0 bases at V and 3 bases at J, with 7 bases in the middle. CDR1 is SGHDT and CDR2 is YYEEEE in the germline V gene. The CDR3 sequence is CASSLGQDYEQYF. The CDR3 nucleotides read TGTGCCAGCAGCTTGGGGCAAGACTACGAGCAGTACTTC.

A word on this clone: The same CDR3 is also encoded by other DNA sequences in this sample. This chain connects TRBV5-1 to TRBJ2-3; unclear D gene. Germline CDR1 reads SGHRS; CDR2 reads YFSETQ. The V and J ends lost 0 bases and 6 bases respectively, with 2 bases between them. This CDR3 is 11 amino acids long. DNA of the CDR3: TGCGCCAGCAGCTTGGGTGATACGCAGTATTTT. This sequence encodes CASSLGDTQYF.

Only a few counts were recorded for this clone. V gene TRBV14 combines with J gene TRBJ2-3; D call uncertain. The CDR3 spans 15 residues. V lost 4 bases to trimming and J lost 0 bases, with 11 bases between them. Germline V gives CDR1 SGHDN, CDR2 FVKESK. The CDR3 reads CASSRLRTSTDTQYF. The CDR3 DNA reads as TGTGCCAGCAGCCGACTTCGAACTAGCACAGATACGCAGTATTTT.

V usage is TRBV7-6 and J usage is TRBJ2-1; D call uncertain. Per the germline V gene, CDR1 is SGHVS and CDR2 is FNYEAQ. The V end was cut by 0 bases, the J end by 0 bases, with 6 bases between. This CDR3 contains 15 residues. CDR3 sequence: CASSLALSSYNEQFF. The CDR3 DNA is TGTGCCAGCAGCTTAGCCCTTAGCTCCTACAATGAGCAGTTCTTC. Full variable domain (rest looked up from reference TRBV7-6 and TRBJ2-1): GAGVSQSPRYKVTKRGQDVALRCDPISGHVSLYWYRQALGQGPEFLTYFNYEAQQDKSGLPNDRFSAERPEGSISTLTIQRTEQRDSAMYRCASSLALSSYNEQFFGPGTRLTVL.